Each of the 21 T cell receptor beta chains below was sequenced from the same sample in a study of blood T cell repertoires in COVID-19. TCRdb's table, derived via immunoSEQ multiplex PCR, lists solely in-frame clones and lacks some. Among around 200,000 clones, 70% to 90% were seen once, and the ten largest hold 4.5% to 5.5%. Sequencing was performed on PBMCs or T cells enriched from blood (not recorded which). These receptors all stem from a woman aged 25 to 39 who had been exposed to COVID-19.

The count of this clone is one. The chain carries TRBV7-9 and TRBJ2-5; D possibly corresponds to TRBD2 (6 bases). This CDR3 comprises 13 residues. Germline V lookup: CDR1 SEHNR, CDR2 FQNEAQ (reference sequence). The V gene lost 7 bases and the J gene lost 3 bases, with 12 bases spanning the gap. DNA for the CDR3: TGTGCCAGCATCCCGGGGGACGAAGAGACCCAGTACTTC. This codes for CASIPGDEETQYF.

This chain links TRBV11-2 with TRBJ2-3, with D perhaps matching TRBD2 (7 bases). The germline gives CDR1 SGHAT, CDR2 FQNNGV. This CDR3 is built from 13 residues. V gave up 8 bases and J gave up 3 bases, with 12 bases separating them. CDR3 loop: CASGGAGTDTQYF. The CDR3, as DNA: TGTGCCAGCGGGGGGGCGGGGACAGATACGCAGTATTTT.

This rearrangement joins TRBV14 to TRBJ2-1, with D perhaps matching TRBD1 (5 bases). This CDR3 comprises 12 residues. V dropped 4 bases and J dropped 9 bases, with 10 bases sitting between them. Germline values: CDR1 SGHDN, CDR2 FVKESK. CDR3 nucleotides: TGTGCCAGCAGCCGGCTAGGGGCTGAGCAGTTCTTC. As protein: CASSRLGAEQFF.

V gene TRBV11-2 combines with J gene TRBJ2-1, with TRBD1 matching 11 bases. This CDR3 is 15 amino acids long. V was clipped by 5 bases and J by 3 bases; unmatched bases: 3. Germline V CDR1 and CDR2: SGHAT, FQNNGV. The CDR3 DNA reads TGTGCCAGCAGCCAGGGACAGGGGGGCTACAATGAGCAGTTCTTC. Amino acids: CASSQGQGGYNEQFF.

The chain couples TRBV7-8 to TRBJ2-2; 10 bases match TRBD2. V was pared by 6 bases and J by 6 bases, with 4 bases of the junction left unmatched. CDR1 and CDR2 from the germline V gene are SGHVS and FQNEAQ. CDR3 size: 14 residues. The CDR3, as DNA: TGTGCCAGCAGATCTAGCGGGGGTTCCGGGGAGCTGTTTTTT. This translates into CASRSSGGSGELFF.

The chain carries TRBV4-2 and TRBJ1-1, with a weak D call TRBD1 (5 bases). Between the trimmed V and J ends, which lost 4 bases and 0 bases, there was a span of 12 bases. This CDR3 contains 15 residues. Germline lookup yields CDR1 LGHNA and CDR2 YNFKEQ. In DNA, the CDR3 is TGTGCCAGCAGCCCCGGGGGAGCCTTGAACACTGAAGCTTTCTTT. This sequence encodes CASSPGGALNTEAFF.

V gene TRBV19 combines with J gene TRBJ1-1; the match to TRBD1 covers 9 bases. The germline gives CDR1 LNHDA, CDR2 SQIVND (reference sequence). The CDR3 runs to 16 residues. With 5 bases clipped from V and 5 bases from J, the junction kept 12 bases outside the gene matches. The CDR3 DNA follows: TGTGCCAGTAGTGATGGACAGGGGCGTTTAGGTACTGAAGCTTTCTTT. Its protein is CASSDGQGRLGTEAFF.

The genes are TRBV10-1 and TRBJ1-5, with no clear D. V dropped 0 bases and J dropped 6 bases, with 6 bases sitting between them. Germline V gene lookup returns CDR1 WNHNN and CDR2 SYGVQD (reference sequence). The CDR3 length is 13 residues. CDR3 protein: CASSESSSQPQHF. The CDR3 DNA reads as TGCGCCAGCAGTGAGTCAAGTAGTCAGCCCCAGCATTTT.

The J gene is TRBJ1-1, the V gene TRBV2, with D maybe TRBD1 (5 bases). From germline, CDR1 is SNHLY and CDR2 FYNNEI. The V gene lost 5 bases and the J gene lost 4 bases, with 11 bases spanning the gap. This CDR3 has 13 amino acids. The chain's CDR3 is CASSSGTFTEAFF. CDR3 nucleotide sequence: TGTGCCAGCAGTTCCGGGACTTTCACTGAAGCTTTCTTT.

The rearrangement uses TRBV6-1 and TRBJ2-5; TRBD1 matches at 10 bases. Trimming removed 4 bases from V and 5 bases from J; junction bases left unmatched: 7. CDR1 is MNHNS and CDR2 is SASEGT in the germline V gene. CDR3 length: 15 amino acids. CDR3 amino acids: CASSARQGARETQYF. CDR3 coding DNA: TGTGCCAGCAGTGCGAGACAGGGGGCGAGGGAGACCCAGTACTTC.

In DNA, the CDR3 is TGTGCCAGCAGTCCTAGCGCCTCCTACGAGCAGTACTTC. Encoded protein: CASSPSASYEQYF. V is TRBV2 and J is TRBJ2-7, with D maybe TRBD2 (6 bases). Germline V CDR1 and CDR2: SNHLY, FYNNEI. The CDR3 runs 13 residues. V was cut by 5 bases and J by 0 bases, with 8 bases left in between.

The genes are TRBV12-3 or TRBV12-4 and TRBJ1-5; possibly TRBD1 for D (6 bases). CDR3 length equals 13 residues. V gave up 6 bases and J gave up 3 bases, with 9 bases separating them. The CDR3 loop is CASRTGVNQPQHF. In DNA form, the CDR3 reads TGTGCCAGCAGGACAGGAGTCAATCAGCCCCAGCATTTT.

This clone occurred once. The CDR3 loop is CATSEGGGGKSYEQYF. The CDR3 coding sequence is TGTGCCACCAGTGAGGGGGGGGGCGGTAAGTCCTACGAGCAGTACTTC. J is TRBJ2-7 and V is TRBV24-1; weak D call: TRBD2 (7 bases). The CDR3 has 16 amino acids. Germline V gives CDR1 KGHDR, CDR2 SFDVKD. V was pared by 4 bases and J by 1 base, with 16 bases between.

The genes are TRBV19 and TRBJ2-1, with TRBD1 matching 8 bases. With 3 bases clipped from V and 7 bases from J, the junction kept 17 bases outside the gene matches. CDR1 is LNHDA, CDR2 SQIVND, per germline (reference sequence). This CDR3 spans 18 amino acids. CDR3 nucleotide sequence: TGTGCCAGTAGTATTCTAGTCAGGCAGGGGGCAACGAAGAATGAGCAGTTCTTC. This codes for CASSILVRQGATKNEQFF.

The chain combines TRBV7-2 with TRBJ1-2; TRBD1 matches 8 bases. The ends lost 5 bases at V and 4 bases at J; junction bases unmatched: 12. This CDR3 comprises 16 residues. Germline V gives CDR1 SGHTA, CDR2 FQGNSA. The CDR3 DNA reads TGTGCCAGCAGCACCAGAGGAGACACAGGGGGCTATGGCTACACCTTC. Amino acid sequence: CASSTRGDTGGYGYTF.

This clone was observed once. The CDR3 loop is CASSEGTGGNSGANVLTF. CDR3 coding DNA: TGTGCCAGCAGTGAAGGGACAGGGGGGAACTCTGGGGCCAACGTCCTGACTTTC. This chain links TRBV25-1 with TRBJ2-6; TRBD1 matches 11 bases. Losses at the gene ends were 2 bases for V and 0 bases for J; bases not matched to a gene: 3. The length of the CDR3 is 18 residues. CDR1 is MGHDK, CDR2 SYGVNS, per germline.

The V call is TRBV14, the J call TRBJ2-7; 8 bases fit TRBD1. The V gene's germline CDR1 is SGHDN and CDR2 FVKESK. CDR3 length: 16 residues. After removal of 3 bases from V and 3 bases from J, the junction contained 10 bases not matched to a gene. CDR3 protein: CASSQTRGQVGYEQYF. CDR3 nucleotides: TGTGCCAGCAGCCAGACCAGGGGGCAGGTTGGCTACGAGCAGTACTTC.

The CDR3 sequence is CASSMGHSSYEQYF. The CDR3 DNA follows: TGTGCCAGTAGTATGGGCCATAGCTCCTACGAGCAGTACTTC. V and J are TRBV19 and TRBJ2-7; D gene uncertain. CDR3 length: 14 residues. Per the germline V gene, CDR1 is LNHDA and CDR2 is SQIVND (reference sequence). V lost 3 bases and J 0 bases, leaving 9 bases between the germline ends.

The rearrangement joins TRBV6-5 to TRBJ1-5; 8 bases align to TRBD1. The CDR3 totals 13 residues. J lost 7 bases, V lost 5 bases, and 4 bases had no gene match. Germline loops: CDR1 MNHEY, CDR2 SVGAGI. DNA for the CDR3: TGTGCCAGCAGTACGACAGGGGACCAGCCCCAGCATTTT. Translated: CASSTTGDQPQHF.

The gene calls are TRBV27 and TRBJ1-2; 8 bases line up with TRBD1. V shed 9 bases, J shed 4 bases, and the junction held 16 bases outside the gene matches. CDR1 MNHEY and CDR2 SMNVEV come from the germline V gene (reference sequence). The CDR3 contains 16 residues. CDR3 sequence: CARQGAPHRRGYGYTF. The CDR3 DNA reads as TGTGCCAGGCAGGGGGCGCCCCACAGGAGGGGCTATGGCTACACCTTC.

CDR3 protein: CASNPTQLRPGELFF. CDR3 DNA sequence: TGTGCCAGCAACCCGACACAACTCCGGCCCGGGGAGCTGTTTTTT. The V and J genes are TRBV6-5 and TRBJ2-2; D is unclear. This CDR3 contains 15 residues. The ends were cut back, 7 bases at V and 6 bases at J, with 18 bases in the middle. In germline, CDR1 is MNHEY, CDR2 SVGAGI.